Here is one TCR beta chain with its context. These data are taken from a study of T cells in Graves' hyperthyroidism and ophthalmopathy. The CDR3 regions of TCR beta were amplified from RNA transcripts. HTBI primers were the set used in a first-round RT-PCR of the TCR CDR3. TCRdb processed the multiplex PCR reads anew with MiXCR; each CDR3 protein has one entry. The table records 270,000 or so distinct CDR3 sequences, less than 30% of them present only once. The CDR3 is 15 amino acids. The germline V gene has CDR1 MNHNS and CDR2 SASEGT. Trimming took off 5 bases at V and 2 bases at J, with 13 bases between the two ends.

The material sequenced was blood. This sequence originates from a man aged 35 to 55 with Graves' hyperthyroidism that later progressed to Graves' ophthalmopathy. This rearrangement joins TRBV6-1 to TRBJ1-3, with D uncertain. In nucleotides, the CDR3 is TGTGCCAGCAGTACCACCGGGAGCACTGGAAACACCATATATTTT. Amino acids: CASSTTGSTGNTIYF.